Presented here are 15 T cell receptor beta chains from one specimen sequenced in a study of blood T cell repertoires in COVID-19. Profiled with immunoSEQ multiplex PCR; TCRdb holds only in-frame clones, not every one. The sample has around 310,000 clones, 80% to 95% seen once. The sequencing sample was made of peripheral blood. These receptors originate from a woman in her 30s with COVID-19, enrolled during active disease.

The chain recombines TRBV3-1 (or the pseudogene TRBV3-2) with TRBJ1-6, with D unresolved. CDR1 and CDR2 from the germline V gene are LGHDT and YNNKEL (reference sequence). The CDR3 runs 14 residues. The germline V and J ends were trimmed by 4 bases and 7 bases, with 11 bases remaining between them. The CDR3: CASSLWRSNSPLHF. CDR3 nucleotide sequence: TGTGCCAGCAGCCTTTGGAGGAGCAATTCACCCCTCCACTTT.

V and J are TRBV5-1 and TRBJ1-3, with unresolved D. Trimming left V 0 bases short and J 8 bases short, with 15 bases between. There are 15 residues in the CDR3. CDR1 is SGHRS, CDR2 YFSETQ, per germline. As DNA, the CDR3 is TGCGCCAGCAGCTTGGCTGCGTTATCTGCGGACACCATATATTTT. It encodes CASSLAALSADTIYF.

The table lists this clone with a count of one. The chain is built from TRBV18 and TRBJ1-1; the D is unclear. Germline V gives CDR1 KGHSH, CDR2 LQKENI. V was cut by 0 bases and J by 1 base, with 9 bases left in between. CDR3 length: 15 amino acids. CDR3 bases: TGTGCCAGCTCACCACCGGCAGGCTGGAACACTGAAGCTTTCTTT. This sequence encodes CASSPPAGWNTEAFF.

On this clone: An end of the junction differs from the germline gene, which may be a read error. The chain employs TRBV12-3 or TRBV12-4 and TRBJ1-2, with D tentatively TRBD1 (5 bases). The CDR3 length is 10 residues. The DNA for the CDR3 is TGTGCCAGCAGTTTGGTGGGACTCTACTTC. The encoded protein is CASSLVGLYF.

Only one count was recorded for this clone. This rearrangement joins TRBV15 to TRBJ1-2; D remains ambiguous. V lost 0 bases to trimming and J lost 1 base, with 6 bases between them. The CDR3 has 14 amino acids. Germline lookup yields CDR1 LNHNV and CDR2 YYDKDF (reference sequence). The CDR3 DNA reads TGTGCCACCAGCAGAGATCGGGTTAACTATGGCTACACCTTC. Encoded protein: CATSRDRVNYGYTF.

This clone was counted between two and nine times. The gene calls are TRBV10-1 and TRBJ2-7; 10 bases agree with TRBD2. V was pared by 5 bases and J by 0 bases, with 1 base of the junction left unmatched. Germline V CDR1 and CDR2: WNHNN, SYGVQD (reference sequence). The CDR3 covers 14 residues. DNA of the CDR3: TGCGCCAGCAGTCCTAGCGGGAGCTCCTACGAGCAGTACTTC. Amino acids: CASSPSGSSYEQYF.

This CDR3 is CAIPLEAGGPYEQYF. In DNA, the CDR3 is TGTGCCATTCCCCTCGAGGCGGGAGGGCCCTACGAGCAGTACTTC. The V and J genes are TRBV2 and TRBJ2-7; 9 bases agree with TRBD2. The CDR3 consists of 15 residues. Germline V gene sequence: CDR1 SNHLY, CDR2 FYNNEI. The V gene end was trimmed by 10 bases and the J gene end by 2 bases; junction bases not matched to a gene: 12.

The chain employs TRBV5-6 and TRBJ2-7; 7 nucleotides match TRBD2. This CDR3 contains 16 residues. Germline V gene data show CDR1 as SGHDT and CDR2 as YYEEEE. The J segment lost 7 bases and the V segment lost 5 bases, leaving 18 bases of the junction unmatched. Here the CDR3 DNA reads TGTGCCAGCAGGCTTTTTATTACTAGCGAAACCAGAGAGCAGTACTTC. Translated: CASRLFITSETREQYF.

This chain connects TRBV5-1 to TRBJ2-7, with 7 bases identical to TRBD2. The CDR3 is made up of 15 amino acids. Per germline, CDR1 SGHRS and CDR2 YFSETQ. The V segment lost 3 bases and the J segment 3 bases; nucleotides outside the gene matches: 9. CDR3 DNA: TGCGCCAGCAGCTGGGAGGGCAATTCGAACTACGAGCAGTACTTC. Protein product: CASSWEGNSNYEQYF.

The chain combines TRBV5-1 with TRBJ2-1; 10 bases map to TRBD2. This CDR3 comprises 16 residues. Germline lookup yields CDR1 SGHRS and CDR2 YFSETQ. Losses at the gene ends were 0 bases for V and 8 bases for J; bases not matched to a gene: 8. The CDR3 DNA reads as TGCGCCAGCAGCTTGGTTCTAGCGGGGGCTAGGGATGAGCAGTTCTTC. This translates into CASSLVLAGARDEQFF.

The gene calls are TRBV2 and TRBJ2-7; no clear D. Trimming shortened V by 4 bases and J by 0 bases, and 16 bases separated the two germline ends. This CDR3 has 16 residues. Germline lookup yields CDR1 SNHLY and CDR2 FYNNEI. The CDR3 spells CASSAPAGSISYEQYF. The CDR3 DNA is TGTGCCAGCAGTGCCCCTGCAGGCTCTATCTCCTACGAGCAGTACTTC.

V is TRBV2 and J is TRBJ2-5; TRBD1 agrees at 8 bases. V was clipped by 6 bases and J by 4 bases; unmatched bases: 4. CDR3 length equals 13 residues. Germline V gene data show CDR1 as SNHLY and CDR2 as FYNNEI. The CDR3 DNA reads TGTGCCAGCAGCTTAACAGGGGGAGAGACCCAGTACTTC. Protein: CASSLTGGETQYF. Looking up the rest from reference TRBV2 and TRBJ2-5 gives the full variable domain: EPEVTQTPSHQVTQMGQEVILRCVPISNHLYFYWYRQILGQKVEFLVSFYNNEISEKSEIFDDQFSVERPDGSNFTLKIRSTKLEDSAMYFCASSLTGGETQYFGPGTRLLVL.

Only one count was recorded for this clone. The V gene is TRBV29-1, the J gene TRBJ2-1; 9 positions match TRBD1. This CDR3 has 15 amino acids. Germline-derived CDR1 and CDR2 are SQVTM and ANQGSEA. V trimming: 6 bases; J trimming: 2 bases; junction bases outside the gene matches: 8. CDR3 in DNA: TGCAGCGTCCCAAGAGGACAGGGGACCTACAATGAGCAGTTCTTC. Amino acids: CSVPRGQGTYNEQFF.

The chain is built from TRBV5-5 and TRBJ1-5; 7 bases line up with TRBD1. With 4 bases clipped from V and 7 bases from J, the junction kept 11 bases outside the gene matches. The CDR3 is 15 residues long. CDR1 is SGHKS and CDR2 is YYEKEE in the germline V gene (reference sequence). The CDR3: CASSQEVGGGQPQHF. CDR3 nucleotide sequence: TGTGCCAGCAGCCAGGAGGTAGGGGGCGGGCAGCCCCAGCATTTT.

The J gene is TRBJ2-5, the V gene TRBV30, with 8 bases that match TRBD2. CDR1 is GTSNPN and CDR2 is SVGIG in the germline V gene (reference sequence). The CDR3 is 13 residues long. J was trimmed by 10 bases and V by 7 bases; bases with no gene match: 14. As DNA, the CDR3 is TGTGCCTCAAAGCCGGGGGGGGGATCGGGCCAGTACTTC. It yields the protein CASKPGGGSGQYF.